This record covers a single T cell receptor (beta chain). The CDR3 sequence is 15 residues long. Trimming took 4 bases from V and 4 from J, leaving 17 bases between them. Per germline, CDR1 SGHRS and CDR2 YFSETQ. These data are taken from a study of T-cell reconstitution after alpha-beta-depleted transplantation in children. Researchers prepared the TCRbeta library using unique molecular identifiers, the study reports. TCRdb re-called the PCR reads through MiXCR, storing one row per CDR3 protein. This sample has 490,000 or so distinct CDR3 sequences; approximately 12% occur once, and the top ten carry approximately 5.4%.

This TCR was sampled from a human donor who donated a stem cell graft to a child with combined immunodeficiency. Source: PBMCs from the stem cell graft donor, taken from the stem cell graft. This chain joins TRBV5-1 and TRBJ2-5; D is undetermined. CDR3 nucleotide sequence: TGCGCCAGCAGCGTCGACCCCTTGGAAGGAGAGACCCAGTACTTC. It codes for CASSVDPLEGETQYF. Looking up the rest from reference TRBV5-1 and TRBJ2-5 gives the full variable domain: KAGVTQTPRYLIKTRGQQVTLSCSPISGHRSVSWYQQTPGQGLQFLFEYFSETQRNKGNFPGRFSGRQFSNSRSEMNVSTLELGDSALYLCASSVDPLEGETQYFGPGTRLLVL.